This T cell receptor beta chain was sequenced for a study (dated by TCRdb to 2016 to 2018). About this clonotype: This clone's antigen is unknown. Base qualities are not recorded, but no much larger clone differs from it by a single base.

V trim: 1 base; J trim: 13 bases; unmatched bases: 13. Inclusive of the bounding cysteine and phenylalanine, the CDR3 is 15 residues long. The sequence is cut down to CDR3 DNA, 45 bases in frame from base 1. The CDR1 and CDR2 encoded by the germline V gene are SGHTA and FQGNSA. The library was produced with RT-PCR. The sample was run on an Illumina MiSeq. TCRdb took the public reads, trimmed them with fastp at Q25, ran MiXCR for clone calling and kept in-frame beta chains. Entries are consolidated by CDR3 protein sequence, retaining the most common genes and DNA. The sample has about 700,000 distinct CDR3 sequences on record, approximately 14% of them singletons. 3.6% of the sample is taken by the ten largest.

Sequencing input: memory CD4+ T cells from blood. This TCR came from a female donor in good health, serving as a healthy control. This receptor chain uses TRBV7-2 and TRBJ1-2; 9 bases in between match TRBD1. The CDR3 region: CASSLEPGQGLGGTF. In nucleotides, the sequence is TGTGCCAGCAGCTTAGAGCCGGGACAGGGTCTAGGTGGCACCTTC. With the portions outside the CDR3 filled from the reference TRBV7-2 and TRBJ1-2 genes, the complete variable region becomes GAGVSQSPSNKVTEKGKDVELRCDPISGHTALYWYRQSLGQGLEFLIYFQGNSAPDKSGLPSDRFSAERTGGSVSTLTIQRTQQEDSAVYLCASSLEPGQGLGGTFGSGTRLTVV.